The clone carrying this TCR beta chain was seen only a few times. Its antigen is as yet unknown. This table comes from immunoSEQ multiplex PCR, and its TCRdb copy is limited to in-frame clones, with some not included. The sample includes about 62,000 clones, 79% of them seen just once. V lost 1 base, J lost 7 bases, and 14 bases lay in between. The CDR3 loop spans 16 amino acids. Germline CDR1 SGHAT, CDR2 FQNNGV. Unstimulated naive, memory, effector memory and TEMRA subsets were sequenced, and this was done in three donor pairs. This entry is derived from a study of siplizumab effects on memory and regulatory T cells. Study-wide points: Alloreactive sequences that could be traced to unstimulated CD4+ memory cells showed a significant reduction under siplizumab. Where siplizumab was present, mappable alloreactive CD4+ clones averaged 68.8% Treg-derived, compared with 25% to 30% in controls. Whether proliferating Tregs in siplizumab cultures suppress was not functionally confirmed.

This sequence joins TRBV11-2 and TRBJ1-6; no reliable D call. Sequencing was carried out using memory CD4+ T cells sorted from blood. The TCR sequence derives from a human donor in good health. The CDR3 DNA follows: TGTGCCAGCAGCTTAGCTGGTGAGATTAAAAATTCACCCCTCCACTTT. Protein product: CASSLAGEIKNSPLHF.